The TCR beta chain described here comes from a study of patients and donors after allogeneic stem cell transplantation. MiXCR, applied by TCRdb to the RT-PCR reads, yields one record per CDR3 protein. The sample holds some 200,000 distinct CDR3 sequences, less than 45% seen once. Germline V gives CDR1 SGHKS, CDR2 YYEKEE (reference sequence). V was pared by 6 bases and J by 5 bases, with 11 bases between. The CDR3 contains 12 residues. Input material: blood, either unsorted or a sorted T cell fraction (not recorded which). This TCR was sampled from a human donor who was either an allogeneic HSCT recipient or a stem cell or donor lymphocyte infusion donor (not recorded which). It is not recorded whose cells these are; they may come from a transplant donor. The rearrangement joins TRBV5-5 to TRBJ1-1; tentative D call: TRBD1 (5 bases). The CDR3 nucleotides are TGTGCCAGCATCCCTGGGGGGACTGAAGCTTTCTTT. It yields the protein CASIPGGTEAFF.